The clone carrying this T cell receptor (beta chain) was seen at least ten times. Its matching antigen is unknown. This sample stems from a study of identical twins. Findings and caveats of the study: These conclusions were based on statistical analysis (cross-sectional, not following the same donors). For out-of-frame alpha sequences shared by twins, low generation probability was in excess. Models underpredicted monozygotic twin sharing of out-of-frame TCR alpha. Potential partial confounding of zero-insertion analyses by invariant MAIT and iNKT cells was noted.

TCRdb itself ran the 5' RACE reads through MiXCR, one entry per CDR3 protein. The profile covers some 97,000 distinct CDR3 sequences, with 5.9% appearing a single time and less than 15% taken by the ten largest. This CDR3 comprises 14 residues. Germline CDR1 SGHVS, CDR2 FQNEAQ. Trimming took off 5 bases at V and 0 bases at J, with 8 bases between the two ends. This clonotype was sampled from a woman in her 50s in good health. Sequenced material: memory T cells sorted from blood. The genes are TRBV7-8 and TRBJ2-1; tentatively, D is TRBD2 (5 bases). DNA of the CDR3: TGTGCCAGCAGCGCCCGGGGCTCCTACAATGAGCAGTTCTTC. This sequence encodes CASSARGSYNEQFF. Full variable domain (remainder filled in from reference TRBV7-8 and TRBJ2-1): GAGVSQSPRYKVAKRGQDVALRCDPISGHVSLFWYQQALGQGPEFLTYFQNEAQLDKSGLPSDRFFAERPEGSVSTLKIQRTQQEDSAVYLCASSARGSYNEQFFGPGTRLTVL.